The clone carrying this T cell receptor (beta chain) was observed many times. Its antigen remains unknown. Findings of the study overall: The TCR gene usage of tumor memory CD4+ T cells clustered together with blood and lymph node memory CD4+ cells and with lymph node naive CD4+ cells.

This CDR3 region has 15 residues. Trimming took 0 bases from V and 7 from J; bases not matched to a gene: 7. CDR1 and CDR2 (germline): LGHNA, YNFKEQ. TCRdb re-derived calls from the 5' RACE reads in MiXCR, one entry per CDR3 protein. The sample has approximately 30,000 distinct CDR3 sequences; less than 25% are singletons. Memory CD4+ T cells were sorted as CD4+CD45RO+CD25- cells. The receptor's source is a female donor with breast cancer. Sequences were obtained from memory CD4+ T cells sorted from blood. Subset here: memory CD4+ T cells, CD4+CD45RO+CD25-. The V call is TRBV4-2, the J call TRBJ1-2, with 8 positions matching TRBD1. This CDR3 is CASSQEQRTGTGYTF. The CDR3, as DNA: TGTGCCAGCAGCCAAGAACAAAGGACAGGGACTGGCTACACCTTC.